The T cell receptor beta chain described here comes from a study of blood T cell repertoires in COVID-19. Authors' data handling: Counts of nucleated cells, estimated from reference gene primer amplification, were obtained. Some clones are missing from TCRdb's copy, which holds only in-frame ones; the method was immunoSEQ multiplex PCR. Clone size and V and J calls were adopted from that table, with D and trimming inferred from the DNA. This sample carries about 180,000 clones, approximately 85% of them seen once, and the ten largest clones take over 2.5%. The CDR3 is 14 amino acids. Trimming took 4 bases from V and 7 from J; bases not matched to a gene: 3. Germline CDR1 LGHDT, CDR2 YNNKEL (reference sequence).

This TCR was sampled from a man aged 55 to 69 with acute or convalescent COVID-19. The rearrangement uses TRBV3-1 (or the pseudogene TRBV3-2) and TRBJ2-1; TRBD2 agrees at 11 bases. The sequencing sample was made of peripheral blood. Here the CDR3 DNA reads TGTGCCAGCAGCCTCGGGACTAGCGGTAATGAGCAGTTCTTC. Translated, it gives CASSLGTSGNEQFF.